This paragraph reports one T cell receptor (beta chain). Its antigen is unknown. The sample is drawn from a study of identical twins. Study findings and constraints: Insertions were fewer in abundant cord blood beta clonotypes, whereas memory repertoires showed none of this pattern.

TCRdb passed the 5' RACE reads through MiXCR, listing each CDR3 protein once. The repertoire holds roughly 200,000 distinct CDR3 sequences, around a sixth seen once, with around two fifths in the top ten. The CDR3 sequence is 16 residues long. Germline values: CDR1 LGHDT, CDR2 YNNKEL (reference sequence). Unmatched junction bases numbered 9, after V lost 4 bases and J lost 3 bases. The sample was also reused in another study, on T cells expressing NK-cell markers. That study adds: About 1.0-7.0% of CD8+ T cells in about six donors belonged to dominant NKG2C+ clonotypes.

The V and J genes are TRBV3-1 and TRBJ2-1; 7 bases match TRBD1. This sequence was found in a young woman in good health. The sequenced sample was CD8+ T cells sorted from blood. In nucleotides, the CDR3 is TGTGCCAGCAGCCTTGTTCAGGGGGACCTCTACAATGAGCAGTTCTTC. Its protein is CASSLVQGDLYNEQFF.